This entry features one T cell receptor beta chain sequence. Its target is unknown. This entry belongs to a study of CD8+ T cells in alopecia areata. Study-wide results and limits: Both scalp clonality and the expanded CD8+ clones among the top 100 showed a significant decrease with tofacitinib. It was lesional scalp, especially alopecia totalis/universalis, that showed higher clonality than normal scalp.

CDR1 is SGHRS, CDR2 YFSETQ, per germline. The CDR3 contains 13 residues. Trimming stripped 6 bases from V and 0 bases from J, with 9 bases between. Sequencing templates came from extracted RNA that was reverse transcribed into cDNA. Assay: immunoSEQ multiplex PCR; the TCRdb copy retains only in-frame clones and omits some. In the table there are 200,000 or so clones, 58% of which are singletons. As for treatment: oral pan-JAK inhibitor, 5-10 mg twice daily. The source material was CD4+ T cells sorted from blood, sampled at week 24, from a patient treated with tofacitinib. The chain recombines TRBV5-1 with TRBJ1-1, with D perhaps TRBD1 (6 bases). The origin of this receptor is a human donor with alopecia areata. CDR3 amino acids: CASNQGMNTEAFF. CDR3 nucleotides: TGCGCCAGCAACCAGGGGATGAACACTGAAGCTTTCTTT.